The TCR beta chain described here comes from a study of response to subunit inactivated influenza vaccine. Germline-derived CDR1 and CDR2 are MNHEY and SMNVEV (reference sequence). The CDR3 totals 12 residues. The V end lost 6 bases, the J end lost 8 bases, and 11 bases lay between the germline ends. Each CDR3 protein gets one entry after TCRdb re-called the RT-PCR reads with MiXCR. The table lists some 150,000 distinct CDR3 sequences, roughly 12% of them singletons, with 29% in the top ten. This same sample was also taken into another study, of T cells expressing NK-cell markers. That paper states: With UMIs, 5'RACE template switching was used to make TCR beta cDNA. In the group of eight sequenced donors, seven were HCMV-seropositive and one was seronegative. NKG2C+ dominant clonotype frequencies in five to seven donors were roughly 1.0-7.5% of CD8+ T cells. The study found these clonotypes also leading the CD3+CD56-NKG2C+ fraction in several donors.

This sample comprised CD8+ T cells sorted from PBMCs, obtained 12 days after vaccination. This clonotype originated in a man between 45 and 60 years old who received an inactivated influenza vaccine. The genes are TRBV27 and TRBJ2-1, with a weak D call TRBD2 (6 bases). The CDR3 sequence is CASSGGRDEQFF. CDR3 bases: TGTGCCAGCAGCGGGGGTCGGGATGAGCAGTTCTTC.